The rows below give T cell receptor beta chains drawn from one sample of a study of tumor-infiltrating lymphocytes in glioblastoma multiforme. Each CDR3 protein is one row after TCRdb ran MiXCR on the multiplex PCR reads. This sample has around 10,000 distinct CDR3 sequences; approximately 71% occur once, and the top ten carry about two fifths. Sample: brain tumor tissue. Source of these receptors: a male donor with glioblastoma. Each CDR3 is given with its conserved first and last residue. A D gene is named only where the DNA matches it firmly. Part of the rows lack a size; the others show once, few, many or a class for expanded clones.

d_gene: NA; v_gene: TRBV20-1; j_gene: TRBJ2-1; abundance: NA; CDR3nt: TGCAATGCTAGACGAATGACAGGTTACAATGAGCAGTCCTTC; CDR3aa: CNARRMTGYNEQSF
d_gene: TRBD1; v_gene: TRBV11-1; j_gene: TRBJ1-1; abundance: NA; CDR3nt: TGTGCCTGCAACTTAGAGGAGTGGGACAGCGAGGCTTTCTTC; CDR3aa: CACNLEEWDSEAFF
d_gene: TRBD1; v_gene: TRBV6-1; j_gene: TRBJ1-2; abundance: NA; CDR3nt: TGTGCCAGCGGGACAGGGGACGGTAACTATGGCTACACCTTC; CDR3aa: CASGTGDGNYGYTF
d_gene: NA; v_gene: TRBV11-3; j_gene: TRBJ2-1; abundance: NA; CDR3nt: TGTGCCAGCTACGGGGCGAACAATGAGCAGTTCTTC; CDR3aa: CASYGANNEQFF
d_gene: NA; v_gene: TRBV4-1; j_gene: TRBJ2-7; abundance: NA; CDR3nt: TGCGCCGGCAGCCAAGATCGAGCTAGCAGATTCTACGGGCAGTACTTC; CDR3aa: CAGSQDRASRFYGQYF
d_gene: NA; v_gene: TRBV4-1; j_gene: TRBJ1-1; abundance: few; CDR3nt: TGCGCCAGCAGCCAAGATCTCCGACAGATGAACACTGAAGCTTTCTTT; CDR3aa: CASSQDLRQMNTEAFF
d_gene: NA; v_gene: TRBV11-1; j_gene: TRBJ2-7; abundance: NA; CDR3nt: TGTGCCAGCAGCTTACAGGGTGGCGAGCAGTACTTC; CDR3aa: CASSLQGGEQYF
d_gene: NA; v_gene: TRBV12-3/TRBV12-4; j_gene: TRBJ2-5; abundance: NA; CDR3nt: TGTGCCAGCAGGGCAGAACCGGGGCAAGAGACCCAGTACTTC; CDR3aa: CASRAEPGQETQYF
d_gene: NA; v_gene: TRBV10-2; j_gene: TRBJ2-3; abundance: NA; CDR3nt: TGCGCCAGCACCCGGAGTGACCACACAGATATGCAGTATTTT; CDR3aa: CASTRSDHTDMQYF
d_gene: NA; v_gene: TRBV20-1; j_gene: TRBJ2-5; abundance: medium-sized; CDR3nt: TGCAGTGCTAGAGTAGGTGGGAGTGGTAGAGAGACCCAGTACTTC; CDR3aa: CSARVGGSGRETQYF
d_gene: NA; v_gene: TRBV29-1; j_gene: TRBJ1-3; abundance: NA; CDR3nt: TGCGGCGCCAACCTATTTAGCTCTGGAAACACCATATATTTT; CDR3aa: CGANLFSSGNTIYF
d_gene: TRBD1; v_gene: TRBV11-1; j_gene: TRBJ2-5; abundance: NA; CDR3nt: TGTGCCAGCAGCCCTGGGACAGGGCGGGAGACCCAGTACTTC; CDR3aa: CASSPGTGRETQYF
d_gene: NA; v_gene: TRBV11-1; j_gene: TRBJ1-1; abundance: NA; CDR3nt: TGTGCCAGCAAGCAGGGGCTTTTGAACACTGAAGCTTTCTTT; CDR3aa: CASKQGLLNTEAFF
d_gene: TRBD2; v_gene: TRBV6-2/TRBV6-3; j_gene: TRBJ2-3; abundance: NA; CDR3nt: TGTGCCAGCAGTCCTCTAGCGGGAGGAGCCACAGATACGCAGTATTTT; CDR3aa: CASSPLAGGATDTQYF
d_gene: TRBD2; v_gene: TRBV10-3; j_gene: TRBJ2-3; abundance: once; CDR3nt: TGTGCCGCAACTAGCGGGGGGCACCTCACAGATACGCAGTATTTT; CDR3aa: CAATSGGHLTDTQYF
d_gene: TRBD2; v_gene: TRBV5-6; j_gene: TRBJ2-1; abundance: NA; CDR3nt: TGTGCCAGCAACCCGGTTAGCGGGGGCTCCTACAATGATCAGTTCTTC; CDR3aa: CASNPVSGGSYNDQFF
d_gene: TRBD2; v_gene: TRBV7-8; j_gene: TRBJ2-7; abundance: NA; CDR3nt: TGTGCCAGCAGCTCAGCGACGGGGGGTTGCGAGCAGTACTTC; CDR3aa: CASSSATGGCEQYF
d_gene: TRBD1; v_gene: TRBV14; j_gene: TRBJ2-4; abundance: once; CDR3nt: TGTGCCGGCAGCCAGTCCCCAGGGGGCATTCAGTGCTTC; CDR3aa: CAGSQSPGGIQCF
d_gene: NA; v_gene: TRBV7-9; j_gene: TRBJ2-1; abundance: many; CDR3nt: TGTGCCAGCAGCCTCGGAGGGGACGCATACATCAGCGATGAGCAGTTCTTC; CDR3aa: CASSLGGDAYISDEQFF
d_gene: NA; v_gene: TRBV12-3/TRBV12-4; j_gene: TRBJ2-1; abundance: once; CDR3nt: TGTGCCAGCAGTCTAGATTCCTCCGGGCATAAGTTCTTC; CDR3aa: CASSLDSSGHKFF
d_gene: NA; v_gene: TRBV11-3; j_gene: TRBJ2-1; abundance: NA; CDR3nt: TGTGCCAGCAGCCCCCGTAACTCCTACAATGAGCAGTTCTTC; CDR3aa: CASSPRNSYNEQFF
d_gene: NA; v_gene: TRBV6-1; j_gene: TRBJ2-1; abundance: NA; CDR3nt: TGTGCCAGCAGTCCCGGGCCCTCCCGAAATCCGTTCTTC; CDR3aa: CASSPGPSRNPFF
d_gene: NA; v_gene: TRBV11-2; j_gene: TRBJ2-2; abundance: NA; CDR3nt: TGTGCCAGCAACAGGAGGGGGCTGGACAGCGGGGAGCTGCTTTTT; CDR3aa: CASNRRGLDSGELLF
d_gene: TRBD1; v_gene: TRBV29-1; j_gene: TRBJ1-1; abundance: few; CDR3nt: TGCAGCGTCGACCCCCGGGACAGGGCGGAAGCTTTCTTT; CDR3aa: CSVDPRDRAEAFF
d_gene: NA; v_gene: TRBV29-1; j_gene: TRBJ2-7; abundance: NA; CDR3nt: TGCAGCGTTGTTAGGGGTTACAAGCAGTACTTC; CDR3aa: CSVVRGYKQYF
d_gene: NA; v_gene: TRBV15; j_gene: TRBJ2-1; abundance: NA; CDR3nt: TGTGCCACCAGCAGAGATCGAGGGTTAGCTTACAATGAGCAGTTCTTC; CDR3aa: CATSRDRGLAYNEQFF
d_gene: TRBD1; v_gene: TRBV5-1; j_gene: TRBJ1-2; abundance: many; CDR3nt: TGCGCCAGCGCTGTGAGGGACAGGGACCATCCGGGGGCCACCTTC; CDR3aa: CASAVRDRDHPGATF
d_gene: TRBD2; v_gene: TRBV6-5; j_gene: TRBJ2-2; abundance: few; CDR3nt: TGTGCCGGCAGTTCCGGGACTAGCGGCACCGGGGAGCTGTTTTTC; CDR3aa: CAGSSGTSGTGELFF
d_gene: NA; v_gene: TRBV2; j_gene: TRBJ2-2; abundance: NA; CDR3nt: TGTGCCAGCAGAGAAGACAGCCGCGCTGGCGGGGATCTGTTTTTT; CDR3aa: CASREDSRAGGDLFF
d_gene: NA; v_gene: TRBV7-3; j_gene: TRBJ2-3; abundance: many; CDR3nt: TGTGCCAGCAGCACCGGGACTAGCACAGATACGCAGTATTTT; CDR3aa: CASSTGTSTDTQYF
d_gene: NA; v_gene: TRBV11-2; j_gene: TRBJ1-2; abundance: NA; CDR3nt: TGTACCAGCAGCCCCCTGAAGGTACAGGGCGTTGGTGGCTGCACCTTC; CDR3aa: CTSSPLKVQGVGGCTF
d_gene: TRBD1; v_gene: TRBV5-1; j_gene: TRBJ2-2; abundance: NA; CDR3nt: TGCGCCAGCAGCCCGGACAGGGTAGTCGGGGAGCTGTTTTTT; CDR3aa: CASSPDRVVGELFF
d_gene: NA; v_gene: TRBV20-1; j_gene: TRBJ1-1; abundance: NA; CDR3nt: TGCAGTGCTGACTACCTCGATGAAGCTTTCTTT; CDR3aa: CSADYLDEAFF
d_gene: NA; v_gene: TRBV30; j_gene: TRBJ2-6; abundance: NA; CDR3nt: TGTGCCTATACAGGGTGCCCTGGGGCCAACGTCCGGACTTTC; CDR3aa: CAYTGCPGANVRTF
d_gene: TRBD1; v_gene: TRBV29-1; j_gene: TRBJ2-7; abundance: NA; CDR3nt: TGCAGTGTTCAAGGGACAGAGGGGCTCTACGAGCAGCACTTC; CDR3aa: CSVQGTEGLYEQHF
d_gene: NA; v_gene: TRBV28; j_gene: TRBJ1-3; abundance: few; CDR3nt: TGTGCCAGCCGTACCGGACGGGACACCATATATTTT; CDR3aa: CASRTGRDTIYF
d_gene: NA; v_gene: TRBV11-2; j_gene: TRBJ2-1; abundance: NA; CDR3nt: TGTGCCAGCAGCCGTCGTCATGGGGTCGATGAGCAGTCCTTC; CDR3aa: CASSRRHGVDEQSF
d_gene: NA; v_gene: TRBV20-1; j_gene: TRBJ1-3; abundance: NA; CDR3nt: TGCAGTGCCCGCGGGGGTCAGGGAGCTTCCTCTGGAAACACCATATACTTT; CDR3aa: CSARGGQGASSGNTIYF
d_gene: NA; v_gene: TRBV20-1; j_gene: TRBJ2-3; abundance: NA; CDR3nt: TGCAGCTCGGTAACGGGATATCATCTCACAGATACGCAGTATTTT; CDR3aa: CSSVTGYHLTDTQYF
d_gene: TRBD1; v_gene: TRBV11-2; j_gene: TRBJ2-5; abundance: NA; CDR3nt: TGTGCCAGCAGCTTAGGACAGGGGGAAGAGACCCAGTACTTC; CDR3aa: CASSLGQGEETQYF
d_gene: TRBD1; v_gene: TRBV5-1; j_gene: TRBJ2-1; abundance: NA; CDR3nt: TGCGCCAGCAGTAGACAGGGTAGGGATGAGCAGTTCTTC; CDR3aa: CASSRQGRDEQFF
d_gene: NA; v_gene: TRBV6-6; j_gene: TRBJ1-2; abundance: few; CDR3nt: TGTGCCAGCAGTTACTCGAGGGAAAGCGGGGGCTACACCTTC; CDR3aa: CASSYSRESGGYTF
d_gene: NA; v_gene: TRBV4-2; j_gene: TRBJ2-1; abundance: NA; CDR3nt: TGTGTCAGCAGCCAAGGCCGGGTAGTGGCGGGTGGGCAGTTCTTC; CDR3aa: CVSSQGRVVAGGQFF
d_gene: NA; v_gene: TRBV11-2; j_gene: TRBJ2-1; abundance: NA; CDR3nt: TGTGCCAGCAGCTTATCAGTAAGGGGTCCTTCGCGCATTGAGCAGTTCTTC; CDR3aa: CASSLSVRGPSRIEQFF
d_gene: NA; v_gene: TRBV11-3; j_gene: TRBJ2-3; abundance: NA; CDR3nt: TGTGCCAGCAGCTTAGGAGGCCACCGGAGCACAGATACGCAGTATTTT; CDR3aa: CASSLGGHRSTDTQYF
d_gene: NA; v_gene: TRBV20-1; j_gene: TRBJ2-3; abundance: NA; CDR3nt: TGCAGTGCTATCGACTATACGACGACAGATACGCAGTATTTT; CDR3aa: CSAIDYTTTDTQYF
d_gene: TRBD1; v_gene: TRBV11-2; j_gene: TRBJ2-2; abundance: NA; CDR3nt: TGTGCCAGCAGCTTCGGACAGGGGGCGTTGAGAGGGGAGCTGTTTTTT; CDR3aa: CASSFGQGALRGELFF
d_gene: NA; v_gene: TRBV29-1; j_gene: TRBJ2-1; abundance: NA; CDR3nt: TGCAGCGTTCGCCCGTATGCCAATGAGCAGTTCTTC; CDR3aa: CSVRPYANEQFF
d_gene: NA; v_gene: TRBV11-3; j_gene: TRBJ2-7; abundance: NA; CDR3nt: TGTGCCAGCAGCGATCAACCAGGTTACGAGCAGTACTTC; CDR3aa: CASSDQPGYEQYF
d_gene: NA; v_gene: TRBV11-2; j_gene: TRBJ1-3; abundance: NA; CDR3nt: TGTGCCAGCAGCCAGTCCAGGGAGCTGAACACCATATATTTT; CDR3aa: CASSQSRELNTIYF
d_gene: NA; v_gene: TRBV11-2; j_gene: TRBJ2-1; abundance: once; CDR3nt: TGTGCCAACAGCCTAGTTGGGTGTCTCCTCTTTAACGAGCAGTTCTTC; CDR3aa: CANSLVGCLLFNEQFF